Below are 26 T cell receptor beta chains sequenced from a single sample in a study of blood T cell repertoires in COVID-19. TCRdb's table, derived via immunoSEQ multiplex PCR, lists solely in-frame clones and lacks some. The sample has more than 150,000 clones; around 82% are singletons. The specimen was PBMCs or T cells enriched from blood (not recorded which). These receptors came from a man aged 35-49 years who had recovered from COVID-19.

This chain joins TRBV30 and TRBJ2-7, with D maybe TRBD2 (5 bases). V gave up 0 bases and J gave up 12 bases, with 18 bases separating them. Germline CDR1 is GTSNPN and CDR2 is SVGIG (reference sequence). This CDR3 contains 13 residues. The CDR3 spells CAWSVTGSVRAYF. CDR3 DNA: TGTGCCTGGAGTGTAACCGGTAGCGTGAGGGCGTACTTC.

V usage is TRBV9 and J usage is TRBJ1-6, with TRBD1 matching 10 bases. The CDR3 has 16 amino acids. Looked up from germline, CDR1 is SGDLS and CDR2 is YYNGEE. J was trimmed by 8 bases and V by 4 bases; bases with no gene match: 9. The CDR3 reads CASSLHPGTGDSPLHF. CDR3 nucleotides: TGTGCCAGCAGCCTCCACCCCGGGACAGGGGATTCACCCCTCCACTTT.

CDR3 sequence (DNA): TGTGCCAGCTCACCACGGGGGCGGGAGCTCTATGAGCAGTTCTTC. Translation: CASSPRGRELYEQFF. The rearrangement links TRBV18 to TRBJ2-1; D may be TRBD2 (7 bases). Trimming removed 1 base from V and 8 bases from J, with 15 bases in between. CDR3 length equals 15 residues. Germline V gene lookup returns CDR1 KGHSH and CDR2 LQKENI.

The CDR3 bases are TGTGCCAGCAGTTCGGGCGGGGGGTACGAGCAGTACGTC. Translating it yields CASSSGGGYEQYV. The genes are TRBV5-6 and TRBJ2-7, with 8 bases fitting TRBD2. This CDR3 has 13 residues. CDR1 SGHDT and CDR2 YYEEEE come from the germline V gene. V shed 5 bases, J shed 4 bases, and the junction held 5 bases outside the gene matches.

The chain's CDR3 is CASSEGQGYGYTF. The CDR3 bases are TGTGCCAGCAGTGAGGGACAGGGATATGGCTACACCTTC. This chain connects TRBV2 to TRBJ1-2, with 9 bases aligning to TRBD1. The CDR3 covers 13 residues. Trimming at V came to 3 bases and at J to 5 bases, leaving 1 base not matched to a gene. Germline values: CDR1 SNHLY, CDR2 FYNNEI.

J is TRBJ2-2 and V is TRBV7-8; 9 bases are shared with TRBD1. This CDR3 contains 16 residues. Germline V gene sequence: CDR1 SGHVS, CDR2 FQNEAQ. V dropped 0 bases and J dropped 5; count of bases not matched to a gene: 4. Here the CDR3 reads CASSLAAQGATGELFF. CDR3 DNA: TGTGCCAGCAGCTTAGCAGCACAGGGGGCAACCGGGGAGCTGTTTTTT.

This chain uses TRBV24-1 with TRBJ1-4; D is perhaps TRBD1 (6 bases). Germline-derived CDR1 and CDR2 are KGHDR and SFDVKD. Trimming removed 12 bases at V and 7 bases at J, with 26 bases between. The CDR3 runs 16 residues. The CDR3 bases are TGTGCCGCATGTAACCAGACAGGTCGGGAAACTGAAAAACTGTTTTTT. Protein: CAACNQTGRETEKLFF.

The V gene is TRBV27, the J gene TRBJ2-6, with unresolved D. V was shortened by 5 bases and J by 5 bases, with 10 bases between the two germline ends. The CDR3 is 14 amino acids. CDR1 MNHEY and CDR2 SMNVEV come from the germline V gene (reference sequence). CDR3 loop: CASSPLVWANVLTF. The CDR3 nucleotides read TGTGCCAGCAGTCCCCTCGTGTGGGCCAACGTCCTGACTTTC. Based on the CDR3 plus reference TRBV27 and TRBJ2-6, the full variable domain is EAQVTQNPRYLITVTGKKLTVTCSQNMNHEYMSWYRQDPGLGLRQIYYSMNVEVTDKGDVPEGYKVSRKEKRNFPLILESPSPNQTSLYFCASSPLVWANVLTFGAGSRLTVL.

The chain employs TRBV28 and TRBJ2-7, with D maybe TRBD1 (7 bases). Trimming took off 6 bases at V and 2 bases at J, with 14 bases between the two ends. The CDR3 contains 14 residues. Germline CDR1 MDHEN, CDR2 SYDVKM. CDR3 amino acids: CASSGAGGPYEQYF. The CDR3 DNA follows: TGTGCCAGCAGCGGGGCAGGGGGGCCCTACGAGCAGTACTTC.

This clone was counted once. The chain recombines TRBV10-3 with TRBJ1-2; D gene unclear. Between the trimmed V and J ends, which lost 2 bases and 7 bases, there was a span of 8 bases. This CDR3 comprises 12 residues. Germline V lookup: CDR1 ENHRY, CDR2 SYGVKD. This chain's CDR3 is CAISETLGGYTF. DNA for the CDR3: TGTGCCATCAGTGAGACCCTAGGTGGCTACACCTTC.

The CDR3 DNA reads TGTGCCATGGGGACAGGGTTATCTAATCAGCCCCAGCATTTT. This sequence encodes CAMGTGLSNQPQHF. The chain links TRBV10-3 to TRBJ1-5; 9 bases are a match to TRBD1. This CDR3 comprises 14 residues. Germline V gene data show CDR1 as ENHRY and CDR2 as SYGVKD. The J segment lost 4 bases and the V segment lost 9 bases, leaving 7 bases of the junction unmatched.

The V and J genes are TRBV19 and TRBJ1-5; D is unresolved. Trimming took 3 bases from V and 8 from J, leaving 11 bases between them. This CDR3 is 13 amino acids long. Germline CDR1 reads LNHDA; CDR2 reads SQIVND (reference sequence). CDR3: CASSIFEREPQHF. CDR3 nucleotide sequence: TGTGCCAGTAGTATTTTCGAGCGGGAGCCCCAGCATTTT.

The J gene is TRBJ1-3, the V gene TRBV5-5; the match to TRBD1 covers 8 bases. The CDR3 runs to 16 residues. V dropped 4 bases and J dropped 5; count of bases not matched to a gene: 11. Germline assignment: CDR1 SGHKS and CDR2 YYEKEE (reference sequence). CDR3 sequence reads: CASSPGGAGTRNTIYF. Written as DNA, the CDR3 is TGTGCCAGCAGCCCAGGGGGCGCAGGAACCCGAAACACCATATATTTT.

This clone was picked up one time. The CDR3 loop is CAGWGGIRDGYTF. CDR3 DNA: TGTGCGGGGTGGGGGGGAATTCGCGATGGCTACACCTTC. The V call is TRBV7-9, the J call TRBJ1-2, with D maybe TRBD1 (5 bases). CDR3 length: 13 residues. CDR1 and CDR2 (germline): SEHNR, FQNEAQ (reference sequence).

The chain is built from TRBV27 and TRBJ2-1; D may be TRBD2 (6 bases). The V and J ends lost 8 bases and 4 bases respectively, with 12 bases between them. CDR1 is MNHEY, CDR2 SMNVEV, per germline (reference sequence). The CDR3 is 13 amino acids. The CDR3 DNA follows: TGTGCCAGCGGTATGGACTATTACAATGAGCAGTTCTTC. It yields the protein CASGMDYYNEQFF.

The chain employs TRBV5-1 and TRBJ2-2; tentative D call: TRBD2 (6 bases). Trimming removed 2 bases at V and 0 bases at J, with 11 bases between. CDR1 is SGHRS and CDR2 is YFSETQ in the germline V gene. The CDR3 spans 16 residues. CDR3 residues: CASSLAGGSNTGELFF. The CDR3 nucleotides read TGCGCCAGCAGCTTAGCCGGAGGGTCGAACACCGGGGAGCTGTTTTTT.

This clone was counted only a few times. The rearrangement uses TRBV6-5 and TRBJ1-1; D is undetermined. Trimming took off 3 bases at V and 1 base at J, with 6 bases between the two ends. The CDR3 runs to 13 residues. Germline V gene sequence: CDR1 MNHEY, CDR2 SVGAGI. CDR3: CASSYLPNTEAFF. The DNA for the CDR3 is TGTGCCAGCAGTTATCTCCCGAACACTGAAGCTTTCTTT.

This chain uses TRBV13 with TRBJ2-1; 11 nucleotides agree with TRBD1. CDR1 and CDR2 from the germline V gene are PRHDT and FYEKMQ (reference sequence). This CDR3 comprises 16 residues. With V trimmed by 5 bases and J by 3 bases, 6 bases remained unmatched. The CDR3 protein is CASSPGTGGLYNEQFF. The CDR3 coding sequence is TGTGCCAGCAGCCCAGGGACAGGGGGGCTCTACAATGAGCAGTTCTTC.

This sequence joins TRBV7-8 and TRBJ1-4; D is possibly TRBD1 (5 bases). This CDR3 spans 14 amino acids. Germline assignment: CDR1 SGHVS and CDR2 FQNEAQ. Trimming removed 3 bases from V and 12 bases from J, with 17 bases in between. The CDR3 coding sequence is TGTGCCAGCAGCTTGGTGGGGGGGACGGGAGAACTGTTTTTT. Residues: CASSLVGGTGELFF.

This clone was detected only a few times. V gene TRBV19 combines with J gene TRBJ1-2; the D is unclear. There are 14 residues in the CDR3. Trimming removed 7 bases from V and 5 bases from J, with 17 bases in between. Looked up from germline, CDR1 is LNHDA and CDR2 is SQIVND (reference sequence). The CDR3 nucleotides are TGTGCCAGTATCCAACCGGGAGGAGGGTATGGCTACACCTTC. Translation gives CASIQPGGGYGYTF.

CDR3 sequence (DNA): TGTGCCAGCAGTAGAACAGGGGGCGGCAATCAGCCCCAGCATTTT. Its translation: CASSRTGGGNQPQHF. This chain links TRBV27 with TRBJ1-5; 9 nucleotides align to TRBD1. Germline V gives CDR1 MNHEY, CDR2 SMNVEV (reference sequence). The J segment lost 2 bases and the V segment lost 5 bases, leaving 4 bases of the junction unmatched. The length of the CDR3 is 15 residues.

This clone turned up a few times. The gene calls are TRBV9 and TRBJ1-1; the match to TRBD1 covers 10 bases. Losses at the gene ends were 4 bases for V and 2 bases for J; bases not matched to a gene: 8. Germline V gives CDR1 SGDLS, CDR2 YYNGEE. This CDR3 spans 16 amino acids. The CDR3 DNA is TGTGCCAGCAGCCCGCTGGACAGGGGGTATAACACTGAAGCTTTCTTT. Its protein is CASSPLDRGYNTEAFF.

V gene TRBV4-3 combines with J gene TRBJ2-1; D may be TRBD2 (6 bases). This CDR3 region has 15 residues. Trimming shortened V by 0 bases and J by 4 bases, and 10 bases separated the two germline ends. Germline V gene data show CDR1 as LGHNA and CDR2 as YSLEER. CDR3 residues: CASSQDREFYNEQFF. CDR3 in DNA: TGCGCCAGCAGCCAAGATCGGGAGTTTTACAATGAGCAGTTCTTC.

The chain recombines TRBV2 with TRBJ1-2, with unresolved D. Germline CDR1 reads SNHLY; CDR2 reads FYNNEI. This CDR3 region has 13 residues. V dropped 5 bases and J dropped 6 bases, with 13 bases sitting between them. The CDR3 reads CASSTGSGNGYTF. DNA for the CDR3: TGTGCCAGCAGTACCGGGTCCGGGAATGGCTACACCTTC.

The chain employs TRBV18 and TRBJ1-2; 9 nucleotides agree with TRBD1. This CDR3 is built from 15 residues. V dropped 2 bases and J dropped 4; count of bases not matched to a gene: 5. Germline assignment: CDR1 KGHSH and CDR2 LQKENI. Here the CDR3 reads CASSPRDRAAYGYTF. The DNA for the CDR3 is TGTGCCAGCTCACCAAGGGACAGGGCGGCCTATGGCTACACCTTC.

The rearrangement links TRBV5-5 to TRBJ2-2; 8 positions agree with TRBD1. CDR1 is SGHKS and CDR2 is YYEKEE in the germline V gene (reference sequence). The CDR3 loop spans 15 amino acids. The V and J ends lost 4 bases and 4 bases, in that order; junction bases with no gene match: 6. The CDR3 DNA reads TGTGCCAGCAGCGGACAGGGACCGGGCACCGGGGAGCTGTTTTTT. Its translation is CASSGQGPGTGELFF.